The clone carrying this T cell receptor (beta chain) appeared a few times. As yet, its antigen is unknown. Time point in this sample: patch test 3, about 24 weeks after DPC sensitization. As to treatment: therapeutic diphenylcyclopropenone sensitization with weekly scalp DPC. Alopecia patients, 18 to 70 years old and DPC-suitable, served as donors. This record comes from a study of human T cells and chemical hapten exposure. Per the study methods: Per sample, the median was around 96,000 TCRs, with values from about 24,000 to 680,000. TCRdb fed the RACE reads into MiXCR, producing one record per CDR3 protein. These V and J calls rely on TCRdb rather than the paper's analysis. This sample carries roughly 53,000 distinct CDR3 sequences, over 9.5% of them seen once, and the ten largest clones take approximately 15%. This CDR3 is built from 15 residues. Germline loops: CDR1 SNHLY, CDR2 FYNNEI. Trimming removed 6 bases from V and 1 base from J; junction bases left unmatched: 3.

The study, taken as a whole, reports: It should be noted that donors had alopecia, so their immune response may differ from healthy people's.

The material sequenced was whole blood, taken in connection with sensitization to the hapten diphenylcyclopropenone (DPC). The chain joins TRBV2 to TRBJ2-4; TRBD1 matches at 10 bases. This clonotype was obtained from a woman in her thirties or forties with alopecia areata. Some clones in this sample may be carry-over from other donors' samples. The CDR3 loop is CASRGQGTAKNIQYF. DNA of the CDR3: TGTGCCAGCAGGGGACAGGGGACGGCCAAAAACATTCAGTACTTC.